The 12 T cell receptor beta chains below come from one sample, sequenced in a study of naive and memory T cell subsets. An equimolar mix of two oligonucleotides served as the beta constant-region primer for TRBC1 and TRBC2. TCRdb fed the UMI-ligation and nested PCR reads into MiXCR, producing one record per CDR3 protein. The sample contains under 100,000 distinct CDR3 sequences, approximately 6.5% of which appear only once. Material: central memory CD4+ T cells from blood. Source of these receptors: a human donor in good health.

This clonotype was seen ten or more times. J is TRBJ2-3 and V is TRBV5-1; no reliable D call. The CDR3 length is 15 residues. Trimming shortened V by 0 bases and J by 1 base, and 9 bases separated the two germline ends. Per germline, CDR1 SGHRS and CDR2 YFSETQ. CDR3 residues: CASSLGREGTDTQYF. As DNA, the CDR3 is TGCGCCAGCAGCTTGGGTCGAGAGGGCACAGATACGCAGTATTTT. Complete variable domain (other parts from reference TRBV5-1 and TRBJ2-3): KAGVTQTPRYLIKTRGQQVTLSCSPISGHRSVSWYQQTPGQGLQFLFEYFSETQRNKGNFPGRFSGRQFSNSRSEMNVSTLELGDSALYLCASSLGREGTDTQYFGPGTRLTVL.

The genes are TRBV5-1 and TRBJ2-1; 8 positions agree with TRBD1. V trimming: 0 bases; J trimming: 9 bases; junction bases outside the gene matches: 2. The CDR3 sequence is 13 residues long. Germline loops: CDR1 SGHRS, CDR2 YFSETQ. The CDR3 nucleotides read TGCGCCAGCAGCTTGGGGACAGGGAGTGAGCAGTTCTTC. Its protein product is CASSLGTGSEQFF.

V gene TRBV12-3 or TRBV12-4 combines with J gene TRBJ2-1, with 8 bases aligning to TRBD1. CDR3 size: 15 residues. V lost 5 bases, J lost 5 bases, and 8 bases stayed unmatched. The CDR3 region has the DNA TGTGCCAGCAGTCCACAGGGGGTTTACGACAATGAGCAGTTCTTC. Its translation is CASSPQGVYDNEQFF.

This clonotype appeared a few times. V is TRBV7-2 and J is TRBJ2-5; tentative D call: TRBD1 (6 bases). The germline CDR1 and CDR2 sequences are SGHTA and FQGNSA. CDR3 length equals 13 residues. V was trimmed by 5 bases and J by 7 bases, leaving 14 bases between them. Written as DNA, the CDR3 is TGTGCCAGCAGCCCCCAGGGGACCGGGACCCAGTACTTC. It is translated as CASSPQGTGTQYF.

There are many counts of this clonotype. This chain links TRBV20-1 with TRBJ1-1, with 8 bases fitting TRBD1. With V trimmed by 0 bases and J by 4 bases, 10 bases remained unmatched. This CDR3 has 16 amino acids. Germline assignment: CDR1 DFQATT and CDR2 SNEGSKA (reference sequence). The CDR3 bases are TGCAGTGCTAGAGATGGGTCAGGGGGCCGGATCACTGAAGCTTTCTTT. It codes for CSARDGSGGRITEAFF.

As for this clonotype: It may be a read error: a sequence one base away is much more abundant. The rearrangement uses TRBV3-1 and TRBJ2-7; 7 nucleotides match TRBD1. This CDR3 has 13 residues. Germline CDR1 LGHDT, CDR2 YNNKEL (reference sequence). CDR3 nucleotide sequence: TGTGCCACCTCGGGACAGAGCTCCTACAAGCAGTACTTC. Translation gives CATSGQSSYKQYF.

Sample share makes this clonotype medium-sized (0.01 to 0.1%). This rearrangement joins TRBV20-1 to TRBJ2-3; D may be TRBD2 (5 bases). V was cut by 7 bases and J by 2 bases, with 13 bases left in between. The CDR3 extends over 13 amino acids. Germline loops: CDR1 DFQATT, CDR2 SNEGSKA (reference sequence). Here the CDR3 reads CSVRRVNTDTQYF. In DNA, the CDR3 is TGCAGTGTGCGGCGGGTCAACACAGATACGCAGTATTTT.

The genes are TRBV14 and TRBJ2-7; unclear D gene. Trimming took 2 bases from V and 7 from J, leaving 15 bases between them. Per germline, CDR1 SGHDN and CDR2 FVKESK. The CDR3 covers 14 residues. The CDR3 region is CASSQIERAREQYF. CDR3 nucleotides: TGTGCCAGCAGCCAAATCGAACGGGCCCGAGAGCAGTACTTC. Combining the CDR3 with reference TRBV14 and TRBJ2-7 gives the whole variable domain EAGVTQFPSHSVIEKGQTVTLRCDPISGHDNLYWYRRVMGKEIKFLLHFVKESKQDESGMPNNRFLAERTGGTYSTLKVQPAELEDSGVYFCASSQIERAREQYFGPGTRLTVT.

The gene calls are TRBV20-1 and TRBJ2-2; D gene uncertain. Germline V CDR1 and CDR2: DFQATT, SNEGSKA (reference sequence). This CDR3 contains 14 residues. The V and J ends lost 3 bases and 1 base respectively, with 9 bases between them. Written as DNA, the CDR3 is TGCAGTGCTAGGGCCGGTCAGAACACCGGGGAGCTGTTTTTT. Translation gives CSARAGQNTGELFF.

The CDR3 DNA sequence: TGTGCCAGCAGTTACCACTCTAGCACAGATACGCAGTATTTT. It yields the protein CASSYHSSTDTQYF. The rearrangement uses TRBV12-3 or TRBV12-4 and TRBJ2-3; the D is unclear. The CDR3 spans 14 residues. The V end lost 4 bases, the J end lost 0 bases, and 8 bases lay between the germline ends.

The chain recombines TRBV3-1 with TRBJ2-1; D may be TRBD1 (5 bases). Between the trimmed V and J ends, which lost 0 bases and 9 bases, there was a span of 12 bases. Germline lookup yields CDR1 LGHDT and CDR2 YNNKEL (reference sequence). The CDR3 loop spans 14 amino acids. CDR3 sequence reads: CASSQEANQGEQFF. The CDR3, as DNA: TGTGCCAGCAGCCAAGAGGCTAACCAGGGTGAGCAGTTCTTC.

V is TRBV6-6 and J is TRBJ2-3, with unresolved D. This CDR3 is built from 16 residues. From germline, CDR1 is MNHNY and CDR2 SVGAGI (reference sequence). V lost 4 bases and J lost 7, with 21 bases in between. The CDR3 reads CASSFETRGGENTQYF. The CDR3 DNA reads as TGTGCCAGCAGTTTCGAGACACGAGGTGGAGAGAATACGCAGTATTTT.